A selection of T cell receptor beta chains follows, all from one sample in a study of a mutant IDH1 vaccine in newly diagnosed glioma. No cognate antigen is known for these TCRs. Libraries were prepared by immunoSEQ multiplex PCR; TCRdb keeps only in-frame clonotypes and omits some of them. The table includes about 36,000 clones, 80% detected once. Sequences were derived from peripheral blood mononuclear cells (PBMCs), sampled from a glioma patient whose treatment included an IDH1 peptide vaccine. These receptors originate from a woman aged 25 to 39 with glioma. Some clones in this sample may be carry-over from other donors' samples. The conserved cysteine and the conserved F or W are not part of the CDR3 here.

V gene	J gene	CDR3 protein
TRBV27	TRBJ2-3	ASSLLLGLGYDTQY
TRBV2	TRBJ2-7	ASSELGHEQY
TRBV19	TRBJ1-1	ASSRQGMNTEAF
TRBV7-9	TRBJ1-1	ASDGGTGQSDTEAF
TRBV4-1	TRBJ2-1	ASRGLAGPSSYNEQF
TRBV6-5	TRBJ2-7	ASSYGGHYEQY
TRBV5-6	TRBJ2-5	ASSSGPGGQETQY
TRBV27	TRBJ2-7	ASSLRTSYEQY
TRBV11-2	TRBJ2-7	ASSLVPAGVSYEQY
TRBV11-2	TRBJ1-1	ASSPDRDDTEAF
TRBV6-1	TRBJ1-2	ASSGMQTGGIANYGYT
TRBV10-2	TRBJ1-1	ASSETARSEAF
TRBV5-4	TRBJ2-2	ASRSLASTGELF
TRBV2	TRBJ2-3	ASSESAGYSTDTQY
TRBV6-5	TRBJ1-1	ASSSLGQAKGAF
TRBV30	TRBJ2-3	AWTGGLAGVADTQY
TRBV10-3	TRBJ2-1	AISEGSGWGNEQF
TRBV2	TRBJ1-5	ASSLGTDSNQPQH